This T cell receptor beta chain was identified during a study of T cells in localized non-small cell lung cancer. The method was immunoSEQ multiplex PCR; TCRdb's version includes in-frame clones alone and lacks a portion of them. Among about 74,000 clones listed, approximately 84% were seen once. The origin of this receptor is a female donor older than 55 with stage I lung adenocarcinoma. Sample: peripheral blood, taken before any cancer treatment.

CDR3 sequence (DNA): TGTGCCAGCAGCGTAGCCCAGACCTACAATGAGCAGTTCTTC. It encodes CASSVAQTYNEQFF. The V gene is TRBV9, the J gene TRBJ2-1; D gene unclear. The CDR3 sequence is 14 residues long. From germline, CDR1 is SGDLS and CDR2 YYNGEE. The V and J ends lost 0 bases and 2 bases respectively, with 6 bases between them. Using reference TRBV9 and TRBJ2-1 for the parts outside the CDR3, the full variable domain is DSGVTQTPKHLITATGQRVTLRCSPRSGDLSVYWYQQSLDQGLQFLIQYYNGEERAKGNILERFSAQQFPDLHSELNLSSLELGDSALYFCASSVAQTYNEQFFGPGTRLTVL.